This TCR beta chain was observed in a study of cytotoxic CD8 clonotypes in ibrutinib-treated CLL. On the study more broadly: Mean per-sample yields comprised 255,043 productive templates and tens of thousands of productive rearrangements. The study's findings and limits: Clonality correlated strongly with circulating CD8+ T cells and exceeded age-matched healthy donors at baseline. Treatment left the uncommon public clonotypes either contracted or stable in frequency.

Cryopreserved PBMCs were the source of 1.5 to 2.5 micrograms of genomic DNA, which went to TCR beta libraries. Only in-frame clones appear in the TCRdb table, and some are missing; sequencing was by immunoSEQ multiplex PCR. The table records under 35,000 clones, almost 70% of them present only once. On this clone itself: Its antigen remains unknown.

V was pared by 0 bases and J by 3 bases, with 2 bases of the junction left unmatched. This CDR3 has 15 residues. CDR1 and CDR2 from the germline V gene are LGHNA and YSLEER. The sequence was obtained from a human donor with chronic lymphocytic leukemia. This chain uses TRBV4-3 with TRBJ2-3; 8 nucleotides match TRBD2. Sequences were derived from PBMCs, sampled after 24 months of ibrutinib treatment. The chain's CDR3 is CASSQEGTRTDTQYF. CDR3 DNA sequence: TGCGCCAGCAGCCAAGAGGGGACTAGGACAGATACGCAGTATTTT.